The clone carrying this T cell receptor (beta chain) has more than one count but fewer than ten. TCRdb's copy holds only in-frame clones and misses some; the assay was immunoSEQ multiplex PCR. The sample lists about 980,000 clones; approximately 76% were seen once. This record comes from a study of shared clonotypes between healthy human individuals. Trimming cost V 3 bases and J 1 base, with 12 bases left between them. The germline CDR1 and CDR2 sequences are SGHTA and FQGNSA. The CDR3 length is 15 residues. The source material was memory CD4+ T cells sorted from blood. Subset meaning: CD45RA-negative fraction. The sequence derives from a man aged 18 to 29 in good health. The chain combines TRBV7-2 with TRBJ1-1; the D is unclear. CDR3: CASSFGGPRNTEAFF. The CDR3 DNA follows: TGTGCCAGCAGCTTCGGAGGACCCAGGAACACTGAAGCTTTCTTT.